The 24 T cell receptor beta chains given below trace back to one sample, sequenced in a study of cytomegalovirus exposure and HLA in healthy donors. It was with 60 Vbeta and 13 Jbeta primers that the PCR ran. Some clones are missing from TCRdb's copy, which holds only in-frame ones; the method was immunoSEQ multiplex PCR. Of roughly 90,000 clones listed, around 84% are singletons. Input material: PBMCs. The receptors stem from a young man in good health and CMV-seronegative.

This clone has only a few counts. The chain carries TRBV27 and TRBJ2-1; tentative D call: TRBD2 (6 bases). The length of the CDR3 is 13 residues. In germline, CDR1 is MNHEY, CDR2 SMNVEV (reference sequence). Trimming cost V 2 bases and J 15 bases, with 17 bases left between them. CDR3 amino acids: CASSLGARGGRFF. The DNA of the CDR3 is TGTGCCAGCAGTTTAGGCGCGCGGGGTGGGCGGTTCTTC.

CDR3 coding DNA: TGTGCCAGCAGGGAGGACTCCTACGAGCAGTACTTC. Protein sequence: CASREDSYEQYF. The chain employs TRBV7-9 and TRBJ2-7, with a weak D call TRBD2 (5 bases). Trimming left V 6 bases short and J 0 bases short, with 6 bases between. The length of the CDR3 is 12 residues. Germline V lookup: CDR1 SEHNR, CDR2 FQNEAQ (reference sequence). The whole variable domain, remainder taken from reference TRBV7-9 and TRBJ2-7, is DTGVSQNPRHKITKRGQNVTFRCDPISEHNRLYWYRQTLGQGPEFLTYFQNEAQLEKSRLLSDRFSAERPKGSFSTLEIQRTEQGDSAMYLCASREDSYEQYFGPGTRLTVT.

The chain recombines TRBV27 with TRBJ1-1; no definite D call. CDR1 is MNHEY, CDR2 SMNVEV, per germline (reference sequence). Trimming stripped 6 bases from V and 5 bases from J, with 7 bases between. This CDR3 spans 11 amino acids. CDR3: CASRTGTEAFF. The CDR3 nucleotides are TGTGCCAGCAGGACGGGGACTGAAGCTTTCTTT.

In its sample, this clone was seen once. The V call is TRBV4-1, the J call TRBJ2-6, with D perhaps TRBD2 (6 bases). This CDR3 is built from 19 residues. Between the trimmed V and J ends, which lost 4 bases and 2 bases, there was a span of 21 bases. The germline CDR1 and CDR2 sequences are MGHRA and YSYEKL. CDR3 residues: CASSLVLRDSRPGANVLTF. The CDR3 DNA reads TGCGCCAGCAGCCTGGTCCTCCGGGACTCCAGGCCTGGGGCCAACGTCCTGACTTTC.

The chain carries TRBV6-6 and TRBJ1-5; D is possibly TRBD1 (5 bases). V lost 6 bases, J lost 3 bases, and 12 bases lay in between. Germline V gives CDR1 MNHNY, CDR2 SVGAGI (reference sequence). This CDR3 comprises 14 residues. CDR3 DNA: TGTGCCAGCAGATCCACAGGTACCAATCAGCCCCAGCATTTT. This sequence encodes CASRSTGTNQPQHF.

This sequence joins TRBV9 and TRBJ2-7, with TRBD2 as a possible D gene (6 bases). This CDR3 comprises 13 residues. The V end lost 4 bases, the J end lost 3 bases, and 11 bases lay between the germline ends. Germline V gene data show CDR1 as SGDLS and CDR2 as YYNGEE. CDR3 sequence: CASSPGLNYEQYF. The CDR3 DNA follows: TGTGCCAGCAGCCCGGGACTCAACTACGAGCAGTACTTC.

The chain links TRBV5-1 to TRBJ1-4, with D perhaps matching TRBD1 (6 bases). The CDR3 loop spans 16 amino acids. Germline CDR1 is SGHRS and CDR2 is YFSETQ. The V and J ends lost 0 bases and 3 bases respectively, with 12 bases between them. The CDR3 DNA is TGCGCCAGCAGCTTGGATGGGGGCCAGGCTAATGAAAAACTGTTTTTT. Its translation is CASSLDGGQANEKLFF. The entire variable domain, with the rest obtained from reference TRBV5-1 and TRBJ1-4, is as follows: KAGVTQTPRYLIKTRGQQVTLSCSPISGHRSVSWYQQTPGQGLQFLFEYFSETQRNKGNFPGRFSGRQFSNSRSEMNVSTLELGDSALYLCASSLDGGQANEKLFFGSGTQLSVL.

This clone was detected once. This chain joins TRBV5-1 and TRBJ1-1; D is undetermined. Trimming left V 0 bases short and J 4 bases short, with 10 bases between. CDR1 is SGHRS and CDR2 is YFSETQ in the germline V gene. This CDR3 spans 14 amino acids. The DNA of the CDR3 is TGCGCCAGCAGCTTGGAGAGCCCAGGCACTGAAGCTTTCTTT. Encoded protein: CASSLESPGTEAFF.

The chain is built from TRBV28 and TRBJ1-6; tentatively, D is TRBD1 (5 bases). Trimming removed 10 bases at V and 4 bases at J, with 17 bases between. The CDR3 totals 15 residues. Germline V gene sequence: CDR1 MDHEN, CDR2 SYDVKM. The CDR3, as DNA: TGTGCCATCAATCAGGGTTTGTCGTATAATTCACCCCTCCACTTT. Protein: CAINQGLSYNSPLHF.

The chain has TRBV25-1 and TRBJ2-2; tentatively, D is TRBD2 (6 bases). This CDR3 is 15 amino acids long. Trimming cost V 4 bases and J 2 bases, with 11 bases left between them. Germline values: CDR1 MGHDK, CDR2 SYGVNS. As DNA, the CDR3 is TGTGCCAGCAGTGGGAGGGGCGGTAACACCGGGGAGCTGTTTTTT. Protein: CASSGRGGNTGELFF.

The genes are TRBV5-6 and TRBJ2-5; perhaps TRBD2 as D (7 bases). Trimming removed 4 bases at V and 5 bases at J, with 12 bases between. There are 13 residues in the CDR3. CDR1 is SGHDT and CDR2 is YYEEEE in the germline V gene. CDR3 nucleotides: TGTGCCAGCAGCATCAAGGGGGGGGAGACCCAGTACTTC. It is translated as CASSIKGGETQYF. The complete variable domain, with remaining parts taken from reference TRBV5-6 and TRBJ2-5, reads DAGVTQSPTHLIKTRGQQVTLRCSPKSGHDTVSWYQQALGQGPQFIFQYYEEEERQRGNFPDRFSGHQFPNYSSELNVNALLLGDSALYLCASSIKGGETQYFGPGTRLLVL.

The CDR3 DNA reads as TGTGCCACCAGCAGAGTGCAGGGGCGAGGTGGCACTGAAGCTTTCTTT. It specifies CATSRVQGRGGTEAFF. The chain recombines TRBV15 with TRBJ1-1, with D possibly matching TRBD1 (6 bases). The CDR3 consists of 16 residues. CDR1 is LNHNV, CDR2 YYDKDF, per germline (reference sequence). The germline V and J ends were trimmed by 1 base and 4 bases, with 16 bases remaining between them.

This chain uses TRBV6-5 with TRBJ1-5, with D possibly being TRBD1 (5 bases). V lost 10 bases, J lost 1 base, and 11 bases lay in between. CDR3 length: 13 amino acids. The V gene's germline CDR1 is MNHEY and CDR2 SVGAGI. The CDR3 DNA follows: TGTGCCACAACCCGGGGGAGCAATCAGCCCCAGCATTTT. Its protein product is CATTRGSNQPQHF.

The rearrangement joins TRBV4-1 to TRBJ1-1; D gene ambiguous. V gave up 0 bases and J gave up 3 bases, with 8 bases separating them. This CDR3 is 14 amino acids long. Germline CDR1 MGHRA, CDR2 YSYEKL. CDR3 sequence reads: CASSQESGYTEAFF. The CDR3 region has the DNA TGCGCCAGCAGCCAAGAGTCGGGTTACACTGAAGCTTTCTTT.

This clone was picked up a small number of times. The V call is TRBV6-5, the J call TRBJ1-1; 9 nucleotides match TRBD1. CDR3 length equals 11 residues. Germline CDR1 is MNHEY and CDR2 is SVGAGI. V shed 7 bases, J shed 10 bases, and the junction held 4 bases outside the gene matches. The DNA of the CDR3 is TGTGCCAGCACCTCGGGACAGGGAGCTTTCTTT. This sequence encodes CASTSGQGAFF.

The rearrangement links TRBV7-8 to TRBJ2-6; D remains ambiguous. The V gene's germline CDR1 is SGHVS and CDR2 FQNEAQ. Deletions cut 5 bases from V and 1 base from J, with 3 bases between. The CDR3 is 13 amino acids. Here the CDR3 DNA reads TGTGCCAGCAGCCCTTCTGGGGCCAACGTCCTGACTTTC. It codes for CASSPSGANVLTF.

The chain is built from TRBV9 and TRBJ2-2, with 12 bases matching TRBD2. Germline trimming cut 2 bases from V and 2 bases from J; bases unmatched to any gene: 7. The CDR3 is 18 residues long. Germline assignment: CDR1 SGDLS and CDR2 YYNGEE. CDR3 bases: TGTGCCAGCAGCGTCCGAAGGACTAGCGGGATAAACACCGGGGAGCTGTTTTTT. It specifies CASSVRRTSGINTGELFF.

The V gene is TRBV7-9, the J gene TRBJ2-1, with 9 bases that match TRBD1. From germline, CDR1 is SEHNR and CDR2 FQNEAQ (reference sequence). The V gene end was trimmed by 1 base and the J gene end by 8 bases; junction bases not matched to a gene: 6. This CDR3 region has 15 residues. The CDR3 reads CASSLVWDRVDEQFF. The CDR3, as DNA: TGTGCCAGCAGCTTAGTGTGGGACAGGGTCGATGAGCAGTTCTTC. The variable domain in full, with the rest retrieved from reference TRBV7-9 and TRBJ2-1, is DTGVSQNPRHKITKRGQNVTFRCDPISEHNRLYWYRQTLGQGPEFLTYFQNEAQLEKSRLLSDRFSAERPKGSFSTLEIQRTEQGDSAMYLCASSLVWDRVDEQFFGPGTRLTVL.

The gene calls are TRBV19 and TRBJ2-3; weak D call: TRBD1 (5 bases). V lost 0 bases and J 3 bases, leaving 10 bases between the germline ends. The CDR3 totals 15 residues. Germline-derived CDR1 and CDR2 are LNHDA and SQIVND (reference sequence). The CDR3 sequence is CASSIDQPGTDTQYF. CDR3 sequence (DNA): TGTGCCAGTAGTATAGATCAACCAGGGACAGATACGCAGTATTTT.

This chain joins TRBV25-1 and TRBJ1-2; D is uncertain. Deletions cut 2 bases from V and 7 bases from J, with 17 bases between. The germline V gene has CDR1 MGHDK and CDR2 SYGVNS. CDR3 length: 15 residues. The CDR3 loop reads CASSEHGGFRFGYTF. The CDR3 nucleotides are TGTGCCAGCAGTGAACACGGCGGTTTTAGGTTTGGCTACACCTTC.

V is TRBV7-9 and J is TRBJ2-7; D not certain. Germline-derived CDR1 and CDR2 are SEHNR and FQNEAQ (reference sequence). The CDR3 covers 12 residues. With 5 bases removed from V and 4 bases from J, the gap between germline ends came to 9 bases. The chain's CDR3 is CASSPVPYEQYF. The DNA of the CDR3 is TGTGCCAGCAGCCCGGTCCCATACGAGCAGTACTTC.

V and J are TRBV6-6 and TRBJ2-7, with D unclear. From germline, CDR1 is MNHNY and CDR2 SVGAGI (reference sequence). There are 13 residues in the CDR3. Trimming took off 3 bases at V and 2 bases at J, with 8 bases between the two ends. The CDR3 sequence is CASSYPPTYEQYF. The CDR3, as DNA: TGTGCCAGCAGTTATCCCCCAACCTACGAGCAGTACTTC.

The chain is built from TRBV21-1 and TRBJ2-7; the table gives TRBD2 as D, unverified against the DNA. TRBV21-1 is marked as a pseudogene. The CDR3 is made up of 14 amino acids. The CDR3 reads CASSKGGGSYEQYF. CDR3 sequence (DNA): TGTGCCAGCAGCAAAGGGGGAGGCTCCTACGAGCAGTACTTC.

This clone was counted only a few times. V gene TRBV5-1 combines with J gene TRBJ2-1, with 9 bases lining up with TRBD2. V lost 0 bases to trimming and J lost 7 bases; unmatched junction nucleotides: 2. This CDR3 contains 14 residues. The germline V gene has CDR1 SGHRS and CDR2 YFSETQ. CDR3 bases: TGCGCCAGCAGCTTGGCTAGCGGGATAAATGAGCAGTTCTTC. Its translation is CASSLASGINEQFF. The variable domain in full, completed from reference TRBV5-1 and TRBJ2-1, reads KAGVTQTPRYLIKTRGQQVTLSCSPISGHRSVSWYQQTPGQGLQFLFEYFSETQRNKGNFPGRFSGRQFSNSRSEMNVSTLELGDSALYLCASSLASGINEQFFGPGTRLTVL.